The source of this T cell receptor beta chain is a study of cytomegalovirus exposure and HLA in healthy donors. V was clipped by 3 bases and J by 3 bases; unmatched bases: 6. CDR1 and CDR2 (germline): SGHRS, YFSETQ. This CDR3 contains 14 residues. Primers included in the PCR were 60 Vbeta and 13 Jbeta primers. Assay used: immunoSEQ multiplex PCR; TCRdb lists only in-frame clones, some missing. Here the sample spans some 130,000 clones, 80% being singletons. The TCR was taken from a man in his forties in good health and CMV-seronegative. The rearrangement links TRBV5-1 to TRBJ2-7; 7 positions agree with TRBD2. The specimen sequenced was PBMCs. The CDR3 here is CASSWGGRVYEQYF. The DNA for the CDR3 is TGCGCCAGCAGCTGGGGGGGACGGGTCTACGAGCAGTACTTC.